This record concerns one T cell receptor beta chain sequence. The specificity of this receptor is unknown. Base qualities are missing; no much larger clone stands one base away. V is clipped by 1 base and J by 3 bases, and the sequence between their germline boundaries is 17 bases long. The CDR3 holds 17 amino acids from the cysteine to the phenylalanine. Here the CDR3 DNA is all that survives: 51 bases in frame from base 1. CDR1 is given as MGHRA and CDR2 as YSYEKL, both from the germline V gene. This sample is part of a study of T-cell memory formation after mild COVID-19 (dated by TCRdb to the early 2020s). At the level of the whole study: TCR sequence clusters from the two donors were largely donor specific. The cohort was made up of two young adult volunteers, one female and one male, who were previously healthy. In two donors, T-cell clones that expanded and contracted after mild COVID-19 were followed by sequencing TCRalpha and TCRbeta repertoires longitudinally. Overall study results and their limits: Contracting CD4+ clones were found mainly in CM and EM memory subsets, while CD8+ clones were enriched in EMRA. Clones that contracted from day 15 to 85 showed balanced CD4/CD8 phenotypes, whereas a second wave of clones that expanded from day 15 to 37 leaned towards CD4+. Only two mild cases were covered in the study, and larger cohorts including severe cases with pre-infection samples were considered necessary. The second-wave clones that peaked on day 37 were not confirmed to be SARS-CoV-2 specific. Some responding clones were detected in pre-infection memory, suggesting pre-existing cross-reactive memory T cells joined the SARS-CoV-2 response.

Ficoll-Paque density gradient centrifugation was the method used to isolate PBMCs. Sequencing was performed on an Illumina NovaSeq 6000. TCRalpha and TCRbeta cDNA libraries were built by 5'RACE with constant-segment primers, adding sample barcodes and unique molecular identifiers. Trizol reagent was used to extract RNA from every sample. Amplification of the libraries took two PCR steps, and the second step added a second sample barcode plus Illumina TruSeq adapters. The libraries were sequenced on an Illumina NovaSeq using 2 x 150 bp paired-end reads. Per the original workflow: Demultiplexing of reads and collapsing into UMI-guided consensus sequences were performed with migec v1.2.7. With mixcr v2.1.11, UMI consensuses were aligned to TRA and TRB V and J templates and assembled into clonotypes. A clonotype was counted as expanded or contracted only when both edgeR and NoisET called the clonotype significant, with the noise models trained on biological replicates. For edgeR calls, the cutoffs were a false discovery rate-adjusted p below 0.01 and a log2 fold-change threshold of 1. As an exploratory analysis of dynamics, max-normalized trajectories of the 1000 most abundant clonotypes were examined by PCA with hierarchical clustering. Each responding clone was given a CD4 or CD8 phenotype based on the CD4+ and CD8+ repertoires, which had been sequenced separately. TCRdb reprocessing: public reads trimmed at Q25 with fastp, clones called with MiXCR, in-frame beta chains kept. Every distinct CDR3 protein forms one entry, paired with its most common genes and DNA. TCRdb, not the original authors, processed these V and J calls. The sample data list roughly 140,000 distinct CDR3 sequences, and 11% to 15% of these were observed just once. In total, the top ten clones hold about 26% of the sample.

The specimen sequenced was PBMCs or a T cell subset sorted from them (not recorded which). This receptor was identified in an adult woman who had mild COVID-19 (a few samples of this study predate the infection). The sample titles of this study are shuffled in the database, so cell type and time point are left out; the donor was told from shared clones. The rearranged segments are TRBV4-1 and TRBJ2-3, with the D call perhaps TRBD1 or TRBD2, each one matching 6 bases. The nucleotide sequence reads TGCGCCAGCAGCCAAGGGGCGTTGGGGGGCCGAACAGATACGCAGTATTTT. Protein translation: CASSQGALGGRTDTQYF.